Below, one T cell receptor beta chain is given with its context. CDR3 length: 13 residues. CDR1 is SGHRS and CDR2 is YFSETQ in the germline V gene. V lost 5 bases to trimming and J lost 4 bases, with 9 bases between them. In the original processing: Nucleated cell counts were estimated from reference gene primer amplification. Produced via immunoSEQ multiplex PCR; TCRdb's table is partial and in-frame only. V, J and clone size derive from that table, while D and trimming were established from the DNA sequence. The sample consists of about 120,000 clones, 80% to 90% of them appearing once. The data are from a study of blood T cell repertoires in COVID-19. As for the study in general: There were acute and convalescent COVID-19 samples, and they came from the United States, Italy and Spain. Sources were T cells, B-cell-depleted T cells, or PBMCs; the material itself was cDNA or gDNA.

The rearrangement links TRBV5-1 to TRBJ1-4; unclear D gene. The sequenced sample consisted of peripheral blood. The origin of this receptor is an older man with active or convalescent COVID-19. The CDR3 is CASSLTSNEKLFF. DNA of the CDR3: TGCGCCAGCAGTCTGACAAGTAATGAAAAACTGTTTTTT.